The 9 T cell receptor beta chains listed next were all sequenced from one sample in a study of blood T cell repertoires in COVID-19. Libraries were prepared by immunoSEQ multiplex PCR; TCRdb keeps only in-frame clonotypes and omits some of them. The repertoire holds 290,000 or so clones, with around 90% as singletons. What was sequenced was PBMCs or T cells enriched from blood (not recorded which). The receptors here all came from a young woman with acute COVID-19.

V is TRBV6-5 and J is TRBJ1-2; D remains ambiguous. The CDR3 is made up of 14 amino acids. V lost 2 bases and J lost 6, with 13 bases in between. In germline, CDR1 is MNHEY, CDR2 SVGAGI. The CDR3 spells CASSYALDWDGYTF. CDR3 nucleotide sequence: TGTGCCAGCAGTTACGCATTAGACTGGGATGGCTACACCTTC.

The chain is built from TRBV27 and TRBJ2-4; D is perhaps TRBD1 (6 bases). V was cut by 3 bases and J by 0 bases, with 18 bases left in between. The CDR3 contains 18 residues. Germline-derived CDR1 and CDR2 are MNHEY and SMNVEV (reference sequence). CDR3 loop: CASSFKAGTILAKNIQYF. CDR3 DNA: TGTGCCAGCAGTTTTAAAGCCGGGACAATTCTAGCCAAAAACATTCAGTACTTC.

This chain connects TRBV19 to TRBJ2-2; 7 positions agree with TRBD2. Germline V lookup: CDR1 LNHDA, CDR2 SQIVND (reference sequence). This CDR3 has 14 residues. After removal of 6 bases from V and 4 bases from J, the junction contained 5 bases not matched to a gene. The CDR3 region is CASRGTGGTGELFF. CDR3 DNA sequence: TGTGCCAGTAGAGGGACGGGGGGCACCGGGGAGCTGTTTTTT.

This chain joins TRBV19 and TRBJ2-7, with D maybe TRBD1 (5 bases). Between the trimmed V and J ends, which lost 5 bases and 4 bases, there was a span of 12 bases. CDR3 length: 13 amino acids. Germline V gene sequence: CDR1 LNHDA, CDR2 SQIVND (reference sequence). CDR3 sequence: CASSARQLYEQYF. The DNA of the CDR3 is TGTGCCAGTAGTGCCAGACAGTTGTACGAGCAGTACTTC. The whole variable domain, remainder taken from reference TRBV19 and TRBJ2-7, is DGGITQSPKYLFRKEGQNVTLSCEQNLNHDAMYWYRQDPGQGLRLIYYSQIVNDFQKGDIAEGYSVSREKKESFPLTVTSAQKNPTAFYLCASSARQLYEQYFGPGTRLTVT.

V is TRBV27 and J is TRBJ2-7; 7 nucleotides match TRBD1. The V gene's germline CDR1 is MNHEY and CDR2 SMNVEV (reference sequence). The CDR3 totals 14 residues. J gave up 2 bases and V 6 bases, and 7 bases lay outside the gene matches. DNA for the CDR3: TGTGCCAGCAGACACAAGACAGGGCCCTACGAGCAGTACTTC. Its protein product is CASRHKTGPYEQYF.

The chain uses TRBV5-1 and TRBJ2-3, with TRBD2 matching 8 bases. V dropped 6 bases and J dropped 1; count of bases not matched to a gene: 19. Germline V gene data show CDR1 as SGHRS and CDR2 as YFSETQ. This CDR3 is 19 amino acids long. CDR3 coding DNA: TGCGCCAGCACCCCGGGGGGAGCGGGAGATATTGGGCGCACAGATACGCAGTATTTT. This encodes CASTPGGAGDIGRTDTQYF.

This clone was recorded once. The chain joins TRBV28 to TRBJ1-2; no firm D call. V lost 4 bases and J lost 0, with 12 bases in between. The germline gives CDR1 MDHEN, CDR2 SYDVKM. The CDR3 contains 15 residues. CDR3 in amino acids: CASSWVQISNYGYTF. Here the CDR3 DNA reads TGTGCCAGCAGTTGGGTACAGATTTCTAACTATGGCTACACCTTC.

The gene calls are TRBV27 and TRBJ1-2; TRBD1 agrees at 7 bases. Trimming cost V 8 bases and J 8 bases; bases outside gene matches: 11. Germline assignment: CDR1 MNHEY and CDR2 SMNVEV (reference sequence). The CDR3 runs 13 residues. For the CDR3, the DNA is TGTGCCAGCTCTCCGGGACAGTGGAGCGGCTACACCTTC. Its translation is CASSPGQWSGYTF.

This chain links TRBV5-4 with TRBJ2-4; possibly TRBD2 for D (6 bases). The V end lost 4 bases, the J end lost 7 bases, and 18 bases lay between the germline ends. The CDR3 length is 15 residues. Looked up from germline, CDR1 is SGHNT and CDR2 is YYREEE (reference sequence). The CDR3 spells CASSEDLTSKNIQYF. The CDR3, as DNA: TGTGCCAGCAGCGAGGACCTAACTAGCAAGAACATTCAGTACTTC.